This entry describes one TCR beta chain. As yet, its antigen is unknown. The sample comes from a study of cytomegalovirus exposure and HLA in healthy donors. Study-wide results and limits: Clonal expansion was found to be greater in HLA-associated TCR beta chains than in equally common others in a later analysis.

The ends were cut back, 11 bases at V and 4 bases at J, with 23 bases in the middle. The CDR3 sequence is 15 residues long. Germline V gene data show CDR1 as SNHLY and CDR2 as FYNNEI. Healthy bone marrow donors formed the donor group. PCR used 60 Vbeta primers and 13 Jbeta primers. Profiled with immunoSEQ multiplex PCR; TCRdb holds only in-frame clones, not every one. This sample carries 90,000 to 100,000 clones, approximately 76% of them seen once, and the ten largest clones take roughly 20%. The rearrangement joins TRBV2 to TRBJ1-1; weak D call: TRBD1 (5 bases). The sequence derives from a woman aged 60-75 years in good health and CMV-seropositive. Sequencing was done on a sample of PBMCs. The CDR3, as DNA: TGTGCCGGCCTCCAAGTCCGGGGGGGTGGCACTGAAGCTTTCTTT. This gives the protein CAGLQVRGGGTEAFF.